This TCR beta chain was recorded in a study of T-cell reconstitution after alpha-beta-depleted transplantation in children. Germline lookup yields CDR1 SGDLS and CDR2 YYNGEE. The ends were cut back, 4 bases at V and 0 bases at J, with 11 bases in the middle. The length of the CDR3 is 14 residues. Whole-study findings and limits: T-cell counts and diversity were attributed mostly to newly produced T cells one year after transplant. Diversity of TCRbeta at day 60 was high in some patients, arising from surviving recipient T cells and thymic progenitors. By about two months after transplant, alpha-beta T cells reportedly arose from several hundred graft clones that had expanded.

A note on this clonotype: What it recognizes is unknown.

The library targeted TCRbeta and was prepared with unique molecular identifiers. TCRdb reprocessed the PCR reads with MiXCR, giving one entry per CDR3 protein. The sample consists of some 260,000 distinct CDR3 sequences, around 25% of them appearing once. The material was PBMCs, mostly from graft donor cells, obtained 360 days after TCRalphabeta/CD19-depleted stem cell transplant. The receptor's source is a female patient aged 2 to 10 who had a stem cell transplant for congenital amegakaryocytic thrombocytopenia, so the T cells may come from the graft donor. The chain has TRBV9 and TRBJ2-7, with D tentatively TRBD1 (5 bases). CDR3 DNA sequence: TGTGCCAGCAGCCCATCAGGGATCTCCTACGAGCAGTACTTC. It yields the protein CASSPSGISYEQYF.